This T cell receptor beta chain was sequenced during a study of siplizumab effects on memory and regulatory T cells. The germline V gene encodes CDR1 MGHRA and CDR2 YSYEKL. V was pared by 4 bases and J by 0 bases, with 18 bases between. The CDR3 is 17 amino acids. Assay: immunoSEQ multiplex PCR; the TCRdb copy retains only in-frame clones and omits some. The profile covers about 100,000 clones, with 92% appearing a single time and approximately 0.66% taken by the ten largest. Comments on this clone: The antigen is not known.

Findings of the study overall: Sequences below about 10^-5 frequency were poorly captured, limiting mapping of alloreactive clones. Alloreactive sequences traceable to unstimulated CD4+ memory cells were significantly reduced by siplizumab. Tregs that proliferated in siplizumab cultures did not have their suppressive function confirmed. The alloresponse seemed to draw substantially on naive T cells, which appeared more diverse than memory cells.

The specimen was Tregs sorted from blood. The TCR originated in a human donor in good health. The chain joins TRBV4-1 to TRBJ1-1, with D unclear. The CDR3: CASSRKILGIMNTEAFF. In DNA, the CDR3 is TGCGCCAGCAGCCGCAAAATCCTAGGGATCATGAACACTGAAGCTTTCTTT.